The source of this T cell receptor (beta chain) is a study of blood T cell repertoires in COVID-19. Background on the study: From the United States, Italy and Spain came samples of acute and convalescent COVID-19. The analysed material was cDNA or gDNA that came from T cells, B-cell-depleted T cells, or PBMCs.

CDR3 size: 13 residues. Germline lookup yields CDR1 SGHDT and CDR2 YYEEEE. The junction had 6 bases not matched to a gene; V was cut back by 3 bases and J by 11 bases. Original processing notes: Cell counts per sample came from amplifying reference gene primers. TCRdb's table, derived via immunoSEQ multiplex PCR, lists solely in-frame clones and lacks some. V and J calls and clone size come straight from that table; D and trimming were deduced from the DNA. The sample includes about 190,000 clones, less than 90% seen only once; the top ten take around 1.2%. The J gene is TRBJ1-4, the V gene TRBV5-6, with 8 bases aligning to TRBD1. The receptor was derived from a young man with acute or convalescent COVID-19. The sequenced sample was peripheral blood. CDR3 amino acids: CASSSGQGIKLFF. CDR3 in DNA: TGTGCCAGCAGCTCCGGACAGGGAATTAAACTGTTTTTT.